The next 21 T cell receptor beta chains were all read from a single sample in a study of shared clonotypes between healthy human individuals. TCRdb's copy holds only in-frame clones and misses some; the assay was immunoSEQ multiplex PCR. The sample has hundreds of thousands of clones; 76% are singletons. The source material was PBMCs. Receptors originate from a woman between 35 and 50 years old in good health. Some clones in this sample may be carry-over from other donors' samples.

The chain is built from TRBV5-1 and TRBJ2-7; possibly TRBD2 for D (5 bases). V was clipped by 0 bases and J by 6 bases, with 7 bases between them. CDR1 is SGHRS and CDR2 is YFSETQ in the germline V gene. The CDR3 extends over 12 amino acids. CDR3 in amino acids: CASSLVRGEQYF. CDR3 DNA sequence: TGCGCCAGCAGCTTGGTTCGGGGCGAGCAGTACTTC. Full variable domain (rest looked up from reference TRBV5-1 and TRBJ2-7): KAGVTQTPRYLIKTRGQQVTLSCSPISGHRSVSWYQQTPGQGLQFLFEYFSETQRNKGNFPGRFSGRQFSNSRSEMNVSTLELGDSALYLCASSLVRGEQYFGPGTRLTVT.

The chain combines TRBV19 with TRBJ2-2; no firm D call. The CDR3 contains 13 residues. CDR1 and CDR2 (germline): LNHDA, SQIVND (reference sequence). V was shortened by 0 bases and J by 6 bases, with 5 bases between the two germline ends. CDR3 coding DNA: TGTGCCAGTAGTATAGATTTGGCCGGGGAGCTGTTTTTT. This codes for CASSIDLAGELFF.

Points on this clone: Other DNA sequences from this sample encode an identical CDR3 as well. The chain is built from TRBV5-1 and TRBJ1-4, with D unresolved. The CDR3 is 11 residues long. The V end was cut by 3 bases, the J end by 8 bases, with 5 bases between. Germline loops: CDR1 SGHRS, CDR2 YFSETQ. This CDR3 reads CASSSGEKLFF. CDR3 nucleotide sequence: TGCGCCAGCAGCTCTGGGGAAAAACTGTTTTTT.

The chain couples TRBV28 to TRBJ2-1; 8 bases are shared with TRBD1. Trimming removed 5 bases from V and 4 bases from J; junction bases left unmatched: 7. Germline CDR1 MDHEN, CDR2 SYDVKM. The CDR3 is 15 residues long. The CDR3 is CASSRTGNRYNEQFF. The CDR3 nucleotides read TGTGCCAGCAGTCGGACAGGGAATAGGTACAATGAGCAGTTCTTC.

Comments on this clone: A far larger clone is one nucleotide away, so this likely arose from a read error. The CDR3 region has the DNA TGTGCCAGCAGTGACGGGGCAGGGGAATACAATGAGCAGTTCTTC. Translated: CASSDGAGEYNEQFF. The chain employs TRBV6-1 and TRBJ2-1; TRBD1 might be the D (6 bases). Trimming stripped 3 bases from V and 4 bases from J, with 13 bases between. This CDR3 comprises 15 residues. The germline V gene encodes CDR1 MNHNS and CDR2 SASEGT.

The chain is built from TRBV13 and TRBJ2-7, with 7 bases that match TRBD2. V was clipped by 3 bases and J by 0 bases; unmatched bases: 5. This CDR3 is 15 amino acids long. Germline CDR1 is PRHDT and CDR2 is FYEKMQ (reference sequence). The CDR3 DNA sequence: TGTGCCAGCAGCTTTAGTTCTAGCGGCTCCTACGAGCAGTACTTC. It encodes CASSFSSSGSYEQYF.

In DNA, the CDR3 is TGTGCCACAGCAAGGCCAAGCACAGATACGCAGTATTTT. Its translation: CATARPSTDTQYF. V is TRBV28 and J is TRBJ2-3; no clear D gene. Trimming shortened V by 10 bases and J by 0 bases, and 11 bases separated the two germline ends. Germline V lookup: CDR1 MDHEN, CDR2 SYDVKM. This CDR3 spans 13 amino acids.

Only a few counts were recorded for this clone. The CDR3, as DNA: TGTGCCAGCAGCTTCACAGGGAGGATGGGTGAAGCTTTCTTT. It encodes CASSFTGRMGEAFF. The chain couples TRBV7-3 to TRBJ1-1, with D tentatively TRBD1 (6 bases). V dropped 3 bases and J dropped 7 bases, with 15 bases sitting between them. Germline CDR1 reads SGHTA; CDR2 reads FQGTGA. The CDR3 has 14 amino acids. The whole variable domain, filled in from reference TRBV7-3 and TRBJ1-1, reads GAGVSQTPSNKVTEKGKYVELRCDPISGHTALYWYRQSLGQGPEFLIYFQGTGAADDSGLPNDRFFAVRPEGSVSTLKIQRTERGDSAVYLCASSFTGRMGEAFFGQGTRLTVV.

The rearrangement links TRBV6-1 to TRBJ2-2; a weak D match, TRBD2 (5 bases). The length of the CDR3 is 19 residues. V shed 3 bases and J shed 5 bases, with 25 bases lying between them. Germline values: CDR1 MNHNS, CDR2 SASEGT. The CDR3 nucleotides are TGTGCCAGCAGTGAGTTCCCCCTCATCGTGACGGGGAATACCGGGGAGCTGTTTTTT. Translated, it gives CASSEFPLIVTGNTGELFF.

Concerning this clone: This likely reflects a read error, since a far larger clone is one base away. Other DNA sequences within the sample encode an identical CDR3. The rearrangement uses TRBV11-3 and TRBJ1-1; D not resolved. CDR3 length: 13 residues. Germline-derived CDR1 and CDR2 are SGHNT and YENEEA. The CDR3 nucleotides read TGTGCCAGCAGCTTAGTTGAGAACACCGAAGCTTTCTTT. Translation gives CASSLVENTEAFF.

Here the CDR3 DNA reads TGTGCCAGCAGTCAAAGGGGGACAGTGAACACTGAAGCTTTCTTT. Encoded protein: CASSQRGTVNTEAFF. The chain couples TRBV27 to TRBJ1-1, with TRBD1 identical over 7 bases. The germline V gene encodes CDR1 MNHEY and CDR2 SMNVEV (reference sequence). V was pared by 5 bases and J by 0 bases, with 6 bases of the junction left unmatched. The CDR3 loop spans 15 amino acids.

The chain is built from TRBV4-3 and TRBJ2-3; D perhaps matches TRBD2 (6 bases). V was clipped by 0 bases and J by 4 bases, with 14 bases between them. Germline-derived CDR1 and CDR2 are LGHNA and YSLEER. The CDR3 has 16 residues. The CDR3 coding sequence is TGCGCCAGCAGCCAAGATCGGGGGACCACGTCAGATACGCAGTATTTT. Translating gives CASSQDRGTTSDTQYF.

This clone was seen once. V gene TRBV5-1 combines with J gene TRBJ2-5; TRBD2 aligns across 10 bases. Matching the DNA end better, TRBJ2-7 makes the J call doubtful. The CDR3 loop spans 16 amino acids. Germline V CDR1 and CDR2: SGHRS, YFSETQ. Here the CDR3 reads CASSEELAGPPFEQYF. The CDR3 coding sequence is TGCGCCAGCAGCGAGGAACTAGCGGGACCTCCCTTCGAGCAGTACTTC.

This clone was found a few times. This chain uses TRBV12-2 with TRBJ1-2; the listed D gene, TRBD1, was not tested against the DNA. TRBV12-2 is a pseudogene segment. The length of the CDR3 is 15 residues. DNA for the CDR3: TGTGCAAGTCGCTTAAGCAGCTTAGGGGACTATGGCTACACCTTC. Translated, it gives CASRLSSLGDYGYTF.

This clone turned up a few times. The chain carries TRBV11-2 and TRBJ1-2; 7 nucleotides agree with TRBD1. The germline V gene encodes CDR1 SGHAT and CDR2 FQNNGV. The CDR3 is 16 residues long. Trimming took 8 bases from V and 0 from J; bases not matched to a gene: 12. For the CDR3, the DNA is TGTGCCAGCCGAAGTGTGGGACAGCGAACTAACTATGGCTACACCTTC. It yields the protein CASRSVGQRTNYGYTF. The variable domain in full, with the rest retrieved from reference TRBV11-2 and TRBJ1-2, is EAGVAQSPRYKIIEKRQSVAFWCNPISGHATLYWYQQILGQGPKLLIQFQNNGVVDDSQLPKDRFSAERLKGVDSTLKIQPAKLEDSAVYLCASRSVGQRTNYGYTFGSGTRLTVV.

The chain recombines TRBV18 with TRBJ2-1; the match to TRBD1 covers 9 bases. This CDR3 spans 15 amino acids. V was clipped by 3 bases and J by 3 bases; unmatched bases: 3. Germline values: CDR1 KGHSH, CDR2 LQKENI. The CDR3 coding sequence is TGTGCCAGCTCACCCGACAGGGGGGACTACAATGAGCAGTTCTTC. Amino acid sequence: CASSPDRGDYNEQFF.

This chain connects TRBV28 to TRBJ2-2; 7 nucleotides line up with TRBD2. CDR3 size: 13 residues. The V gene end was trimmed by 8 bases and the J gene end by 4 bases; junction bases not matched to a gene: 4. The germline V gene encodes CDR1 MDHEN and CDR2 SYDVKM. CDR3 residues: CASGSGGTGELFF. The CDR3 DNA reads as TGTGCCAGCGGGTCGGGGGGCACCGGGGAGCTGTTTTTT.

This clone has only a few counts. The chain uses TRBV5-4 and TRBJ2-5; D is perhaps TRBD2 (5 bases). This CDR3 has 13 amino acids. From germline, CDR1 is SGHNT and CDR2 YYREEE (reference sequence). Trimming cost V 0 bases and J 5 bases, with 8 bases left between them. CDR3 sequence (DNA): TGTGCCAGCAGCTTGGATAGGACTGAGACCCAGTACTTC. The encoded protein is CASSLDRTETQYF.

The genes are TRBV2 and TRBJ2-3, with 11 bases lining up with TRBD2. Germline V gene data show CDR1 as SNHLY and CDR2 as FYNNEI. Trimming took 6 bases from V and 0 from J; bases not matched to a gene: 8. The CDR3 length is 17 residues. The DNA for the CDR3 is TGTGCCAGCAGAGGGCTAGCGGGAGGCCCTAGCACAGATACGCAGTATTTT. This encodes CASRGLAGGPSTDTQYF.

The CDR3 is CASSYGGTEAFF. Here the CDR3 DNA reads TGTGCCAGCAGTTACGGGGGTACTGAAGCTTTCTTT. The rearrangement uses TRBV11-3 and TRBJ1-1, with D possibly being TRBD1 (5 bases). The CDR3 has 12 residues. The germline V and J ends were trimmed by 6 bases and 5 bases, with 10 bases remaining between them. CDR1 is SGHNT and CDR2 is YENEEA in the germline V gene.

This rearrangement joins TRBV9 to TRBJ2-5, with 7 positions matching TRBD1. The CDR3 runs 15 residues. Looked up from germline, CDR1 is SGDLS and CDR2 is YYNGEE. V shed 4 bases, J shed 7 bases, and the junction held 13 bases outside the gene matches. The CDR3, as DNA: TGTGCCAGCAGCCTAGCCGACAGGGAGCTAGGGACCCAGTACTTC. It translates to CASSLADRELGTQYF.